These 10 T cell receptor beta chains were all obtained from the same sample, sequenced in a study of metastatic and nonmetastatic thyroid tumors. Before thyroid surgery, none of the patients had received any treatment. Through MiXCR, TCRdb re-clonotyped the PCR reads. The table has roughly 55,000 clones, roughly 15% seen once. The sequencing sample was made of blood. The source of these receptors is a male donor with papillary thyroid cancer or a benign thyroid nodule (not recorded which). Some clones in this sample may be carry-over from other donors' samples.

This clone was counted many times. The chain carries TRBV18 and TRBJ1-1; D gene unclear. The CDR3 sequence is 16 residues long. Germline lookup yields CDR1 KGHSH and CDR2 LQKENI. Trimming pared 1 base from V and 4 bases from J, leaving 16 bases between. The CDR3 coding sequence is TGTGCCAGCTCACCACGGACCCGGGGTCAAAGCACTGAAGCTTTCTTT. It codes for CASSPRTRGQSTEAFF. The whole variable domain, filled in from reference TRBV18 and TRBJ1-1, reads NAGVMQNPRHLVRRRGQEARLRCSPMKGHSHVYWYRQLPEEGLKFMVYLQKENIIDESGMPKERFSAEFPKEGPSILRIQQVVRGDSAAYFCASSPRTRGQSTEAFFGQGTRLTVV.

This clone showed up many times. V gene TRBV6-5 combines with J gene TRBJ2-1; D is undetermined. Germline CDR1 MNHEY, CDR2 SVGAGI. V was pared by 0 bases and J by 0 bases, with 12 bases between. CDR3 length equals 17 residues. DNA of the CDR3: TGTGCCAGCAGTTACTCGACTTCCCTGAGCTCCTACAATGAGCAGTTCTTC. It codes for CASSYSTSLSSYNEQFF.

There are many counts of this clone. The chain employs TRBV19 and TRBJ1-1; D gene ambiguous. The V end lost 8 bases, the J end lost 3 bases, and 19 bases lay between the germline ends. Germline CDR1 is LNHDA and CDR2 is SQIVND (reference sequence). This CDR3 has 15 residues. CDR3 nucleotides: TGTGCCAGTGACCTGAGTGGAGGGAGGCACACTGAAGCTTTCTTT. Protein: CASDLSGGRHTEAFF.

Details on this clone: The CDR3 does not end in the conserved phenylalanine or tryptophan, so this is likely a read error. This chain uses TRBV20-1 with TRBJ1-1, with unresolved D. The CDR3 length is 16 residues. The germline V gene encodes CDR1 DFQATT and CDR2 SNEGSKA (reference sequence). V dropped 6 bases and J dropped 0 bases, with 20 bases sitting between them. The CDR3 here is CSASKEVSRMNTEAFI. CDR3 coding DNA: TGCAGTGCCTCTAAGGAGGTCAGTCGTATGAACACTGAAGCTTTCATT.

This clone was counted at least ten times. The chain joins TRBV5-4 to TRBJ1-1, with D possibly matching TRBD1 (5 bases). Per germline, CDR1 SGHNT and CDR2 YYREEE (reference sequence). The germline V and J ends were trimmed by 3 bases and 0 bases, with 18 bases remaining between them. CDR3 length: 17 amino acids. The CDR3: CASSSQLSKTVNTEAFF. The CDR3 DNA is TGTGCCAGCAGCTCCCAACTCTCGAAGACAGTGAACACTGAAGCTTTCTTT.

There are many counts of this clone. CDR3 sequence reads: CASGSGKLYTGELFF. CDR3 coding DNA: TGTGCCAGCGGGTCAGGGAAACTATACACCGGGGAGCTGTTTTTT. V usage is TRBV6-1 and J usage is TRBJ2-2; D perhaps matches TRBD1 (5 bases). This CDR3 contains 15 residues. CDR1 MNHNS and CDR2 SASEGT come from the germline V gene. Trimming took off 8 bases at V and 3 bases at J, with 16 bases between the two ends.

The table lists this clone with many counts. CDR3 coding DNA: TGCAGTGCCGTGTCTCTAGCGGGGAAAGAGACCCAGTACTTC. Its protein product is CSAVSLAGKETQYF. This sequence joins TRBV20-1 and TRBJ2-5; TRBD2 agrees at 9 bases. Germline V gene lookup returns CDR1 DFQATT and CDR2 SNEGSKA (reference sequence). J lost 3 bases, V lost 6 bases, and 8 bases had no gene match. CDR3 length equals 14 residues.

In its sample, this clone was seen many times. The chain is built from TRBV28 and TRBJ1-2, with 9 bases fitting TRBD1. Trimming cost V 6 bases and J 3 bases; bases outside gene matches: 8. CDR1 is MDHEN and CDR2 is SYDVKM in the germline V gene. CDR3 length: 15 residues. The CDR3 protein is CASSLTGGYDYGYTF. The CDR3 DNA is TGTGCCAGCAGCTTAACAGGGGGCTATGACTATGGCTACACCTTC.

This clone has a count of ten or more. One end of the junction fails to match germline, which may point to a read error. This CDR3 is also generated by other DNA sequences in the sample. The V call is TRBV11-2, the J call TRBJ2-3; D call uncertain. CDR1 and CDR2 from the germline V gene are SGHAT and FQNNGV. This CDR3 comprises 15 residues. CDR3 in amino acids: CASSPSRMSTDTQYF. The DNA of the CDR3 is TGTGCCAGCAGCCCGTCTAGGATGAGTACAGACACGCAGTATTTT. The full variable domain, with the rest looked up from reference TRBV11-2 and TRBJ2-3, is EAGVAQSPRYKIIEKRQSVAFWCNPISGHATLYWYQQILGQGPKLLIQFQNNGVVDDSQLPKDRFSAERLKGVDSTLKIQPAKLEDSAVYLCASSPSRMSTDTQYFGPGTRLTVL.

This clone was counted many times. The chain couples TRBV2 to TRBJ2-2, with TRBD2 identical over 10 bases. Germline-derived CDR1 and CDR2 are SNHLY and FYNNEI. This CDR3 is 17 amino acids long. V trimming: 4 bases; J trimming: 7 bases; junction bases outside the gene matches: 12. The CDR3 loop reads CASSVSLAGAVDGELFF. Here the CDR3 DNA reads TGTGCCAGCAGTGTGTCGCTAGCGGGGGCCGTAGACGGGGAGCTGTTTTTT. The full variable domain, completed using reference TRBV2 and TRBJ2-2, is EPEVTQTPSHQVTQMGQEVILRCVPISNHLYFYWYRQILGQKVEFLVSFYNNEISEKSEIFDDQFSVERPDGSNFTLKIRSTKLEDSAMYFCASSVSLAGAVDGELFFGEGSRLTVL.